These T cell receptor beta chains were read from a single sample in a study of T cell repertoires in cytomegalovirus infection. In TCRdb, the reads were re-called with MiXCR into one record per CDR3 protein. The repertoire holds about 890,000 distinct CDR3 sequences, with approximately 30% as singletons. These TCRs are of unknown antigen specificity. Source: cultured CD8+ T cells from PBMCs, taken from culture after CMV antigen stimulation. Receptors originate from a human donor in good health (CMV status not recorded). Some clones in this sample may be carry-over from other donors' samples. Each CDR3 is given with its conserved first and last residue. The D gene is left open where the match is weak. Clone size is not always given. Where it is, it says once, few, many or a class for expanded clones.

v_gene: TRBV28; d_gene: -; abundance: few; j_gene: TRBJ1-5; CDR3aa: CASRPLVSGNQPQHF; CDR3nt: TGTGCCAGCCGCCCGTTAGTGTCTGGCAATCAGCCCCAGCATTTT
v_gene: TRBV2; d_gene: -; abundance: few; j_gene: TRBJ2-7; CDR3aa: CASSDYRNSYEQYF; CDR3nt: TGTGCCAGCAGTGATTACAGGAATTCATACGAGCAGTACTTC
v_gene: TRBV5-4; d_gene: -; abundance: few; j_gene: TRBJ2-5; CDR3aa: CASSWDSWETQYF; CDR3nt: TGTGCCAGCAGCTGGGACTCCTGGGAGACCCAGTACTTC
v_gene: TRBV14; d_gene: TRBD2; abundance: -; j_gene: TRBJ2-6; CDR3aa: CASSQDPAGVGANVLTF; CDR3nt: TGTGCCAGCAGCCAAGACCCGGCGGGGGTTGGGGCCAACGTCCTGACTTTC
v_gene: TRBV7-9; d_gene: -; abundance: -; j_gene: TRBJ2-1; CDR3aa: CASSLEPHGTPSSYNEQFF; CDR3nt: TGTGCCAGCAGCCTTGAGCCCCACGGGACTCCAAGCTCCTACAATGAGCAGTTCTTC
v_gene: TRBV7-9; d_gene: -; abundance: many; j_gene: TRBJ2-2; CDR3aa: CASSLAQYTGELFF; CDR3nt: TGTGCCAGCAGCTTAGCACAGTACACCGGGGAGCTGTTTTTT
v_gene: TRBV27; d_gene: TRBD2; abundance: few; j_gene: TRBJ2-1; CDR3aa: CASSPSGGNRNEQFF; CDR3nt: TGTGCCAGCAGCCCTAGCGGGGGGAACCGCAATGAGCAGTTCTTC
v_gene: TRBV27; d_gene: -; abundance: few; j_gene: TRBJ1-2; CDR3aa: CASRSLRSALGPYGYTF; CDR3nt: TGTGCCAGCAGATCCCTTCGATCGGCGTTAGGGCCCTATGGCTACACCTTC
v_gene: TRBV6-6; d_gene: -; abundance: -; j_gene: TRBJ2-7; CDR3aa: CASSYGQNFYEQYF; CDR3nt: TGTGCCAGCAGTTACGGCCAGAATTTCTACGAGCAGTACTTC
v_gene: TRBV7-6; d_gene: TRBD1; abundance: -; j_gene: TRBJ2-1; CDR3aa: CASGTPGQGARRFYNEQFF; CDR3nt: TGTGCCAGCGGGACACCGGGACAGGGGGCGAGGAGATTCTACAATGAGCAGTTCTTC
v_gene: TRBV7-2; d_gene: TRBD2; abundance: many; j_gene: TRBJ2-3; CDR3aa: CASSLFTSGHTDTQYF; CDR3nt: TGTGCCAGCAGCTTATTTACTAGCGGTCACACAGATACGCAGTATTTT